These T cell receptor beta chains were read from a single sample in a study of blood T cell repertoires in COVID-19. TCRdb's table, derived via immunoSEQ multiplex PCR, lists solely in-frame clones and lacks some. The table lists 200,000 to 250,000 clones, approximately 80% of them singletons. The sample taken for sequencing was peripheral blood. Receptors originate from a woman aged 45-59 years with acute or convalescent COVID-19. Both conserved end residues are part of each CDR3. The order of the fields is V gene, clone size, CDR3 protein. Clone size is not always given. Where it is, it says once, few, many or a class for expanded clones.

>TRBV24-1|-
CATSGTGGFGYTF
>TRBV7-7|-
CASSRTGDQPQHF
>TRBV24-1|few
CATSDFGAAGAGVQYF
>TRBV6-5|-
CASTGHMNTEAFF
>TRBV19|-
CASNNRVNQPQHF
>TRBV19|-
CASSIQGGYEQYF
>TRBV25-1|-
CASSWQGGGYTF
>TRBV6-2/TRBV6-3|-
CASSYSLVAGELSLQETQYF
>TRBV5-1|-
CASSTSSGASYNEQFF
>TRBV5-1|-
CASSASGSYNEQFF
>TRBV6-2/TRBV6-3|-
CASSYSADNQPQHF
>TRBV5-1|-
CASSFTGDSNEQFF
>TRBV3-1/TRBV3-2|few
CASSLRTGMNTEAFF
>TRBV28|-
CASSLIWDRGRPGGTDTQYF
>TRBV28|-
CASSRGGVNQPQHF
>TRBV5-1|-
CASSPGLVDEQFF
>TRBV21-1|-
CASQPLGPQGKETQYF
>TRBV24-1|-
CATSDLAGGPGTYNEQFF
>TRBV30|-
CAAGGRRTDTQYF
>TRBV11-2|-
CASSSTAGVSYEQYF
>TRBV3-1/TRBV3-2|-
CASSRETGEVVNTIYF
>TRBV10-3|few
CAISESGVGHPYF
>TRBV7-2|-
CASSLSTSGAGELFF
>TRBV19|-
CASTEGQGFSGNTIYF
>TRBV6-2/TRBV6-3|-
CASSGRGGRAGELFF
>TRBV25-1|-
CASSYSYNEQFF
>TRBV7-2|-
CASSLVTGDEQYF
>TRBV6-1|-
CASSKGTGGLRYGYTF
>TRBV5-4|few
CASSLVGRVGKLFF
>TRBV6-2/TRBV6-3|-
CASSLTSGPLLGTDTQYF
>TRBV6-2/TRBV6-3|once
CASSIPGQGAYTQYF
>TRBV24-1|-
CATRDSTGAYGYTF